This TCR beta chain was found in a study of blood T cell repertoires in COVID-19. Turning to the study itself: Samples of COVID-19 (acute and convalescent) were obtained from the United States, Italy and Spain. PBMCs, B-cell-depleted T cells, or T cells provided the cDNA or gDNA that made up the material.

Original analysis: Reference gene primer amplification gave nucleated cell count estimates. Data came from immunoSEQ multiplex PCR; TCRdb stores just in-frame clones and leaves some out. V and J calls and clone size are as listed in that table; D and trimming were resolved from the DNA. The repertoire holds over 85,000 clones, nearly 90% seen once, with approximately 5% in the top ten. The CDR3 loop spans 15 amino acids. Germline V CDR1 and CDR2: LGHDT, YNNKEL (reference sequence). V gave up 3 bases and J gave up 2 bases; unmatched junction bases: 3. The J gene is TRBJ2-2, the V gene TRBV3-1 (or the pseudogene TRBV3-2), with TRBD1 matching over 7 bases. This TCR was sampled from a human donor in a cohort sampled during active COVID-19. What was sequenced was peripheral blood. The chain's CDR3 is CASSHRQGNTGELFF. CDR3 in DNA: TGTGCCAGCAGCCATAGACAGGGTAACACCGGGGAGCTGTTTTTT.